The 11 T cell receptor beta chains given below trace back to one sample, sequenced in a study of T cell changes during pregnancy in multiple sclerosis. Using immunoSEQ multiplex PCR, the repertoire was profiled, and TCRdb retains in-frame clones only, with some absent. This table holds 70,000 to 95,000 clones, 90% to 95% found once. The specimen comprised peripheral blood, sampled in the second trimester of pregnancy. Receptors were obtained from a female donor in good health, enrolled as a control in a pregnancy study.

The chain carries TRBV15 and TRBJ2-5; TRBD2 aligns across 8 bases. The CDR3 is 15 residues long. The germline CDR1 and CDR2 sequences are LNHNV and YYDKDF (reference sequence). Trimming took 5 bases from V and 1 from J; bases not matched to a gene: 6. This CDR3 is CATSGRTSLQETQYF. The CDR3 DNA is TGTGCCACCAGCGGACGGACTAGCCTCCAAGAGACCCAGTACTTC.

The chain joins TRBV19 to TRBJ2-5; D is possibly TRBD1 (6 bases). Germline V gene data show CDR1 as LNHDA and CDR2 as SQIVND (reference sequence). Between the trimmed V and J ends, which lost 1 base and 2 bases, there was a span of 14 bases. CDR3 size: 16 residues. The CDR3 DNA reads as TGTGCCAGTAGTATAGGGGGACCGGGACATCAAGAGACCCAGTACTTC. Translation: CASSIGGPGHQETQYF.

This chain joins TRBV4-2 and TRBJ1-6; a possible D gene is TRBD1 (5 bases). V was clipped by 1 base and J by 7 bases, with 20 bases between them. This CDR3 comprises 18 residues. Per germline, CDR1 LGHNA and CDR2 YNFKEQ. The CDR3 DNA reads TGTGCCAGCAGCCAAGCGGACGGGGGTCGGGCGATCAATTCACCCCTCCACTTT. This sequence encodes CASSQADGGRAINSPLHF.

The chain recombines TRBV19 with TRBJ2-7; 14 nucleotides align to TRBD2. This CDR3 comprises 16 residues. Trimming cost V 6 bases and J 2 bases; bases outside gene matches: 6. Germline V gene sequence: CDR1 LNHDA, CDR2 SQIVND (reference sequence). CDR3 protein: CASSRTSGGSPYEQYF. The CDR3 region has the DNA TGTGCCAGTAGCAGGACTAGCGGGGGGTCGCCCTACGAGCAGTACTTC.

This rearrangement joins TRBV7-2 to TRBJ2-5, with D uncertain. The CDR3 has 13 residues. V lost 1 base, J lost 4 bases, and 7 bases lay in between. Looked up from germline, CDR1 is SGHTA and CDR2 is FQGNSA. As DNA, the CDR3 is TGTGCCAGCAGCTTAGTTTCCTCAGAGACCCAGTACTTC. Its translation is CASSLVSSETQYF.

The chain employs TRBV5-1 and TRBJ2-2; 12 nucleotides agree with TRBD1. Looked up from germline, CDR1 is SGHRS and CDR2 is YFSETQ. The length of the CDR3 is 15 residues. Trimming removed 4 bases from V and 6 bases from J; junction bases left unmatched: 4. CDR3 protein: CASSPGTGGPGELFF. For the CDR3, the DNA is TGCGCCAGCAGCCCCGGGACAGGGGGCCCCGGGGAGCTGTTTTTT.

V is TRBV9 and J is TRBJ2-7; D unclear. Germline V gene sequence: CDR1 SGDLS, CDR2 YYNGEE. Trimming took 0 bases from V and 6 from J, leaving 13 bases between them. This CDR3 contains 14 residues. CDR3 residues: CASSVASGMVEQYF. Written as DNA, the CDR3 is TGTGCCAGCAGCGTAGCCTCAGGTATGGTCGAGCAGTACTTC.

The chain carries TRBV2 and TRBJ2-5; TRBD2 agrees at 10 bases. Germline assignment: CDR1 SNHLY and CDR2 FYNNEI. The V and J ends lost 4 bases and 2 bases, in that order; junction bases with no gene match: 4. The CDR3 has 15 amino acids. The CDR3 is CASSVPSGGQETQYF. CDR3 DNA: TGTGCCAGCAGTGTGCCTAGCGGGGGTCAAGAGACCCAGTACTTC.

Written as DNA, the CDR3 is TGTGCCTGGAGTGTACATGGGGGGACCCGCTCCTACGAGCAGTACTTC. Translation gives CAWSVHGGTRSYEQYF. The chain links TRBV30 to TRBJ2-7; D is perhaps TRBD2 (6 bases). The CDR3 is 16 residues long. The germline V gene encodes CDR1 GTSNPN and CDR2 SVGIG (reference sequence). The V end lost 0 bases, the J end lost 0 bases, and 15 bases lay between the germline ends.

This clone was seen just once. The chain couples TRBV4-2 to TRBJ1-6; weak D call: TRBD1 (6 bases). The CDR3 spans 18 residues. Germline V lookup: CDR1 LGHNA, CDR2 YNFKEQ. Deletions cut 4 bases from V and 7 bases from J, with 23 bases between. DNA for the CDR3: TGTGCCAGCAGCCTAACCCCTTGGGGGGGGCATGAAAATTCACCCCTCCACTTT. Encoded protein: CASSLTPWGGHENSPLHF.

This chain uses TRBV5-5 with TRBJ2-7, with D possibly being TRBD1 (6 bases). This CDR3 has 11 amino acids. V was pared by 7 bases and J by 7 bases, with 12 bases between. The germline CDR1 and CDR2 sequences are SGHKS and YYEKEE (reference sequence). The CDR3 coding sequence is TGTGCCAGCGGGGGCGAGAGGGAGCAGTACTTC. Translation: CASGGEREQYF.